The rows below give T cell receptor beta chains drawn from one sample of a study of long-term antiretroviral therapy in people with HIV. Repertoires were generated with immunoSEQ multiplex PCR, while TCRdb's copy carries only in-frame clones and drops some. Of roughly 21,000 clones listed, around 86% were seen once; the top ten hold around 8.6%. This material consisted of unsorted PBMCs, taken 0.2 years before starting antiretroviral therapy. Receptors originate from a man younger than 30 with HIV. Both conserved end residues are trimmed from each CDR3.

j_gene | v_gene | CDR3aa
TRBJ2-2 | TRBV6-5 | ASSPTGNTGELF
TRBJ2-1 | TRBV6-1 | ASRTDLDSYNEQF
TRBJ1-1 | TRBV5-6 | ASSLTHSPTEAF
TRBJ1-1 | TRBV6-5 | ASRDGPEAF
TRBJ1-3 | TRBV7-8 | ASSLGTGLVAGNTIY
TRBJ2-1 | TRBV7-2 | ASSLTSGPYNEQF
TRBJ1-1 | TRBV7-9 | ASSLKQGANTEAF
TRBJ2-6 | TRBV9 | ASSSPTGSGANVLT
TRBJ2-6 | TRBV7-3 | ASSPLGGALSGANVLT
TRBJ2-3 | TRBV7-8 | ASSLQGGGTDTQY
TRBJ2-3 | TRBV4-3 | ASSQDGFPDTQY
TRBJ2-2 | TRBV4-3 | ASSQILPLAGGNPGELF
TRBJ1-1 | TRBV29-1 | SVATTGGTEAF
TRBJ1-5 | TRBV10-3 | AISESYGRGYRPQH
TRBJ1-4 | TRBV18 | ASSPLPGAGEKLF
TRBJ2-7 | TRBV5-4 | ASSSFRSSYEQY
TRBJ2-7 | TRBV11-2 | ASSLDRGLGYEQY
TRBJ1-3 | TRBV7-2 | ASSLGPAKIGNTIY
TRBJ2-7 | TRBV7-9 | ASSSSRIGDEQY
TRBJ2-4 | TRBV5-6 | ASKPSYAISIQY
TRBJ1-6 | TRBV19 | ASSFGTGVNSPLH
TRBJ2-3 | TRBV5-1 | ASSLAGVADTQY
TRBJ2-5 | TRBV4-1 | ASSQDGRDSVETQY
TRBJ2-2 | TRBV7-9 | ASSSDSGTTGELF
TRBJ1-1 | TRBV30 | AWSLRAPRGTEAF
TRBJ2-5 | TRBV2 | ASSGGGGGAETQY
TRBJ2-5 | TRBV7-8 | ASSFGETQY
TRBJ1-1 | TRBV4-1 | ASRDMNTEAF
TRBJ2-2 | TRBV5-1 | ASSYDPPVRTGELF
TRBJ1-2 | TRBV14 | ASSQVHNINGYT
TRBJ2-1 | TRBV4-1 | ASSPDPWGEQF
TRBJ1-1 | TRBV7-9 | ASSLVRVGAF
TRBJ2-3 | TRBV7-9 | ASSSESLRETQY
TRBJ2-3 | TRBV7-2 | ASSSRLAGASDTQY
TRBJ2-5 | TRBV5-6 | ASSAGLQETQY
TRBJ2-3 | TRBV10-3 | AISEWSSGNLGSTDTQY
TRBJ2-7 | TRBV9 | ASSAGPGANEQY
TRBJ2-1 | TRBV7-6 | ASSLAVARGNEQF
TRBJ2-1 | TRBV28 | ASRKAGDNEQF
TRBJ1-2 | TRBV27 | ASSLVADGGYT
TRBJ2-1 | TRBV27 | ASSWENGLYEQF
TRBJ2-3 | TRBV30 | AWTLGAGVADTQY